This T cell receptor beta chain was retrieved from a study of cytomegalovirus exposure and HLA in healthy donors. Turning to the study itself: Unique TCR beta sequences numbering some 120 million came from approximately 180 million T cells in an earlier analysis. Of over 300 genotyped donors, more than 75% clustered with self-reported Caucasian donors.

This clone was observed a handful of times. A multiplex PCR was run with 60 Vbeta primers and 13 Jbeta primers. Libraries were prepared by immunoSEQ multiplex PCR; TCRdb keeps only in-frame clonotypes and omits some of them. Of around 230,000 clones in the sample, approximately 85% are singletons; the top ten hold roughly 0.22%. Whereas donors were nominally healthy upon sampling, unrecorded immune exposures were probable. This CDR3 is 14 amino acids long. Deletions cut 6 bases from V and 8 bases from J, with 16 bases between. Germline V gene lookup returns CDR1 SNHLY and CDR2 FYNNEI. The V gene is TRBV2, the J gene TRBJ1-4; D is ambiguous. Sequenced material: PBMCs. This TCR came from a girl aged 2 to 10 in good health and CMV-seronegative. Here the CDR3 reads CASSWALGGEKLFF. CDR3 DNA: TGTGCCAGCAGCTGGGCCCTCGGAGGGGAAAAACTGTTTTTT.